These 9 T cell receptor beta chains originate from one sample sequenced in a study of blood T cell repertoires in COVID-19. The repertoire was sequenced with immunoSEQ multiplex PCR; TCRdb's copy has only in-frame clones and lacks some. Of 200,000 or so clones in the sample, roughly 80% were seen once. Sequencing input: peripheral blood. The receptors shown here come from a woman at least 80 years old with COVID-19, enrolled during active disease.

This clone was seen a handful of times. This chain joins TRBV28 and TRBJ2-5; TRBD2 agrees at 9 bases. The J segment lost 6 bases and the V segment lost 6 bases, leaving 11 bases of the junction unmatched. Germline V lookup: CDR1 MDHEN, CDR2 SYDVKM. CDR3 length: 15 amino acids. The CDR3 reads CASSDPGLASKTQYF. DNA for the CDR3: TGTGCCAGCAGCGACCCGGGACTAGCCTCAAAGACCCAGTACTTC.

This clone was detected a few times. The V and J genes are TRBV4-1 and TRBJ2-7; 11 positions match TRBD2. Trimming took 6 bases from V and 2 from J; bases not matched to a gene: 12. The germline gives CDR1 MGHRA, CDR2 YSYEKL. The CDR3 extends over 17 amino acids. The DNA of the CDR3 is TGCGCCAGCAGGCTACTAGCGGGGGCCGCTACACCCTACGAGCAGTACTTC. It encodes CASRLLAGAATPYEQYF.

The genes are TRBV25-1 and TRBJ2-1; no clear D. CDR3 size: 11 residues. CDR1 is MGHDK and CDR2 is SYGVNS in the germline V gene. Trimming cost V 6 bases and J 8 bases, with 8 bases left between them. The CDR3 loop is CASSLRDEQFF. CDR3 nucleotides: TGTGCCAGCAGCCTTAGAGATGAGCAGTTCTTC.

This clone was found once. The chain uses TRBV7-3 and TRBJ2-2; D may be TRBD1 (5 bases). Germline-derived CDR1 and CDR2 are SGHTA and FQGTGA. V lost 9 bases and J 6 bases, leaving 17 bases between the germline ends. This CDR3 comprises 14 residues. The CDR3 DNA follows: TGTGCCAGTAGCAGAACAAGGGGCGCCGGGGAGCTGTTTTTT. Residues: CASSRTRGAGELFF.

This chain connects TRBV9 to TRBJ2-1, with 10 bases identical to TRBD1. The germline V gene encodes CDR1 SGDLS and CDR2 YYNGEE. CDR3 length equals 15 residues. The V gene end was trimmed by 3 bases and the J gene end by 9 bases; junction bases not matched to a gene: 9. The CDR3 sequence is CASSGTGGHVSEQFF. DNA for the CDR3: TGTGCCAGCAGCGGGACAGGGGGGCACGTGAGTGAGCAGTTCTTC. The full variable domain, its missing parts supplied by reference TRBV9 and TRBJ2-1, is DSGVTQTPKHLITATGQRVTLRCSPRSGDLSVYWYQQSLDQGLQFLIQYYNGEERAKGNILERFSAQQFPDLHSELNLSSLELGDSALYFCASSGTGGHVSEQFFGPGTRLTVL.

The chain combines TRBV6-6 with TRBJ1-5; a possible D gene is TRBD1 (6 bases). CDR3 length equals 14 residues. Trimming removed 7 bases at V and 5 bases at J, with 15 bases between. The germline V gene has CDR1 MNHNY and CDR2 SVGAGI (reference sequence). The CDR3 DNA is TGTGCCAGCACCCTAGGGGGGGGTCATCAGCCCCAGCATTTT. Residues: CASTLGGGHQPQHF.

This clone was counted a few times. The J gene is TRBJ1-2, the V gene TRBV6-6; TRBD1 might be the D (5 bases). This CDR3 contains 13 residues. Deletions cut 3 bases from V and 3 bases from J, with 8 bases between. Germline V gene lookup returns CDR1 MNHNY and CDR2 SVGAGI (reference sequence). The CDR3 is CASSYEGDYGYTF. CDR3 coding DNA: TGTGCCAGCAGTTATGAAGGGGACTATGGCTACACCTTC.

The J gene is TRBJ2-2, the V gene TRBV19; 7 bases line up with TRBD1. The V and J ends lost 5 bases and 2 bases, in that order; junction bases with no gene match: 5. CDR1 and CDR2 (germline): LNHDA, SQIVND (reference sequence). The CDR3 covers 15 residues. CDR3 in DNA: TGTGCCAGTAGTCCCCGGGACAGTAACACCGGGGAGCTGTTTTTT. Translating it yields CASSPRDSNTGELFF.

The CDR3: CAISAQQGIGNTIYF. The CDR3 DNA reads TGTGCCATCAGTGCCCAGCAGGGGATCGGAAACACCATATATTTT. This chain connects TRBV10-3 to TRBJ1-3; D is perhaps TRBD1 (6 bases). Germline V gene sequence: CDR1 ENHRY, CDR2 SYGVKD. The length of the CDR3 is 15 residues. V gave up 4 bases and J gave up 4 bases, with 14 bases separating them.